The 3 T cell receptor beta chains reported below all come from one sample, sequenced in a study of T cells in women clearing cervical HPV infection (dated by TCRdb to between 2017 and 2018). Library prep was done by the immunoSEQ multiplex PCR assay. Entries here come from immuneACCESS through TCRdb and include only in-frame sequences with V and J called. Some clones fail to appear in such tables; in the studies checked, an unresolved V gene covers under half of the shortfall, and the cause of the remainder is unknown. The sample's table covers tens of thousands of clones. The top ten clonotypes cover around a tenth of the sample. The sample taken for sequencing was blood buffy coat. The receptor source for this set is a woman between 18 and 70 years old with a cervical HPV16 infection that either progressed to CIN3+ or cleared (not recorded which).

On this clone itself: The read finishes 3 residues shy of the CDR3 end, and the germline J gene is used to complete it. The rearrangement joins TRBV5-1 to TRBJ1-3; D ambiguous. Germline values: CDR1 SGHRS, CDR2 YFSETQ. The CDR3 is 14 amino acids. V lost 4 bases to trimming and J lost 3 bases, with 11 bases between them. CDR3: CASSLAGYGNTIYF. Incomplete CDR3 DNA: TGCGCCAGCAGCCTCGCCGGGTATGGAAACACC.

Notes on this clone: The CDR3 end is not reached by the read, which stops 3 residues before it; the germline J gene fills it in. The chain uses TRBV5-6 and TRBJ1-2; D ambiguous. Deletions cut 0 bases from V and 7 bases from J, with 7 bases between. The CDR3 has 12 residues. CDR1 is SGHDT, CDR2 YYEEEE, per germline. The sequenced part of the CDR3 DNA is TGTGCCAGCAGCTTGGTCGGGTTTGGC. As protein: CASSLVGFG. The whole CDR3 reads CASSLVGFGYTF.

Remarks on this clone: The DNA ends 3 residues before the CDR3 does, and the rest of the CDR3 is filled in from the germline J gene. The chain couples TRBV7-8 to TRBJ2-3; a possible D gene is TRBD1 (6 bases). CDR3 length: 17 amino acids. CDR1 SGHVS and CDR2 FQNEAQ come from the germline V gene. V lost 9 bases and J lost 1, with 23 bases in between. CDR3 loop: CASGGVQGSFGTDTQYF. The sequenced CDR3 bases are TGTGCCAGTGGGGGTGTCCAGGGGAGTTTTGGCACAGATACG.